The TCR beta chain described here comes from a study of response to subunit inactivated influenza vaccine. MiXCR, run by TCRdb on the RT-PCR reads, gives a single entry per CDR3 protein. The table lists 150,000 to 200,000 distinct CDR3 sequences, about an eighth of them singletons. This clonotype was seen a few times. V lost 4 bases, J lost 4 bases, and 17 bases stayed unmatched. This CDR3 is built from 19 residues. Germline V gene lookup returns CDR1 MNHEY and CDR2 SVGAGI. Separately, the same data were catalogued under a study of T cells expressing NK-cell markers. As reported in that work: For TCR beta, cDNA was produced by 5'RACE template switching with UMIs. In a handful of donors, dominant NKG2C+ clonotypes were roughly 1.0-7.0% of CD8+ T cells. Researchers report these clonotypes also headed the CD3+CD56-NKG2C+ fraction in four donors.

The clonotype comes from a man in his fifties or sixties who received an inactivated influenza vaccine. V usage is TRBV6-5 and J usage is TRBJ2-2; TRBD1 agrees at 8 bases. The sample here was CD8+ T cells sorted from PBMCs, taken 11 to 12 days after vaccination. The CDR3 DNA reads TGTGCCAGCAGTTCCCATGTGATGCCAGGGGGCGAAGTCACCGGGGAGCTGTTTTTT. It codes for CASSSHVMPGGEVTGELFF.